The rows below give T cell receptor beta chains drawn from one sample of a study of T-cell memory formation after mild COVID-19. A single record per CDR3 protein comes from TCRdb applying MiXCR to the 5' RACE reads. The sample contains about 320,000 distinct CDR3 sequences, about 13% of which appear only once. Specimen: PBMCs or a T cell subset sorted from them (not recorded which). These receptors all come from a man aged 18 to 30 who had mild COVID-19 (a few samples of this study predate the infection). Cell type and time point are not known. The conserved cysteine and the conserved F or W are not part of the CDR3 here.

length	V	J	CDR3
14	TRBV5-6	TRBJ1-3	ASSLLQGEAGNTIY
16	TRBV4-1	TRBJ2-2	ASSQDLTDRRNTGELF
13	TRBV10-3	TRBJ2-2	AISPRTGGPGELF
13	TRBV4-1	TRBJ1-6	ARRYQGSYNSPLH
12	TRBV7-2	TRBJ2-2	ASSLIRRDGELF
13	TRBV7-9	TRBJ1-6	ASSPQGGNNSPLH
15	TRBV4-1	TRBJ2-1	ASSQGQARSSYNEQF
13	TRBV4-3	TRBJ2-3	ASSSGQGNQDTQY
13	TRBV5-1	TRBJ1-5	ASSLGSGTGQPQH
12	TRBV7-9	TRBJ1-6	ASSFDRVDSPLH
13	TRBV24-1	TRBJ2-3	ATSDRWPGTDTQY
13	TRBV2	TRBJ1-5	ASSPLRSGNQPQH
13	TRBV24-1	TRBJ2-7	ATSDSRAGSNEQY
11	TRBV12-3/TRBV12-4	TRBJ1-2	ASSRDRENGYT
10	TRBV6-2/TRBV6-3	TRBJ2-7	ASSNRQGGQY
17	TRBV15	TRBJ2-1	ATSRDWASRWGSYNEQF
14	TRBV5-1	TRBJ2-7	ASSLKEGGITYEQY
10	TRBV5-1	TRBJ1-2	ASSWDRDGYT
12	TRBV7-2	TRBJ1-2	ASSSRQGFYGYT
14	TRBV3-1	TRBJ1-3	ASSQDPGTGGNTIY
11	TRBV28	TRBJ1-5	ASRQGADQPQH
12	TRBV7-9	TRBJ1-2	ASSTGQGHYGYT
13	TRBV7-2	TRBJ2-5	ASSSYGGIQETQY
14	TRBV9	TRBJ2-3	ASSPLAGMRRDTQY
11	TRBV2	TRBJ2-4	ASEERFKNIQY
15	TRBV4-3	TRBJ2-3	ASSQGPGTSGPDTQY
13	TRBV7-3	TRBJ2-1	ASSHLGSGDNEQF
14	TRBV4-1	TRBJ2-6	ASSQDPGAGANVLT
10	TRBV4-3	TRBJ2-3	ASSRGRDTQY
15	TRBV6-2/TRBV6-3	TRBJ2-7	ASSYPRVAGISYEQY
12	TRBV7-2	TRBJ2-3	ASIRTSSTDTQY
13	TRBV12-3/TRBV12-4	TRBJ1-1	ASSLEQGWVTEAF
10	TRBV20-1	TRBJ2-5	SAPGLGETQY
15	TRBV4-1	TRBJ1-5	ASSQDYRPGVNQPQH
14	TRBV11-2	TRBJ2-5	ASSLERGPLRRSQY
11	TRBV29-1	TRBJ1-4	SVPGGPNEKLF
11	TRBV15	TRBJ2-1	ATSLASANEQF
10	TRBV10-3	TRBJ1-5	AISPTNQPQH
11	TRBV4-1	TRBJ2-5	ASSQGTQETQY
12	TRBV6-5	TRBJ2-2	ASSYSIKAGELF
11	TRBV7-3	TRBJ2-5	ASSLTHQETQY